What follows are 32 T cell receptor beta chains derived from one specimen sequenced in a study of blood T cell repertoires in COVID-19. Data came from immunoSEQ multiplex PCR; TCRdb stores just in-frame clones and leaves some out. The sample lists roughly 150,000 clones, about 87% seen once, with about 11% in the top ten. The sequenced sample consisted of peripheral blood. All receptors come from a woman aged 80 or older with acute or convalescent COVID-19.

The genes are TRBV29-1 and TRBJ1-4; 11 bases line up with TRBD1. There are 13 residues in the CDR3. J was trimmed by 6 bases and V by 4 bases; bases with no gene match: 1. CDR1 is SQVTM, CDR2 ANQGSEA, per germline. The CDR3 region has the DNA TGCAGCGTTGTGGGACAGGGGGATGAAAAACTGTTTTTT. This codes for CSVVGQGDEKLFF.

The genes are TRBV5-1 and TRBJ2-1; D remains ambiguous. The CDR3 consists of 11 residues. CDR1 is SGHRS, CDR2 YFSETQ, per germline. With 2 bases removed from V and 15 bases from J, the gap between germline ends came to 12 bases. The CDR3 DNA reads as TGCGCCAGCAGCTTTTATGAGGATCGGTTCTTC. Protein: CASSFYEDRFF.

To note about this clone: This specimen includes other DNA sequences encoding the same CDR3. The rearrangement uses TRBV2 and TRBJ1-1, with TRBD1 matching 9 bases. The length of the CDR3 is 14 residues. Germline V gene sequence: CDR1 SNHLY, CDR2 FYNNEI. Unmatched junction bases numbered 3, after V lost 5 bases and J lost 2 bases. CDR3 nucleotide sequence: TGTGCCAGCAGTCGACAGGGGGGAAACACTGAAGCTTTCTTT. Protein product: CASSRQGGNTEAFF.

This chain joins TRBV30 and TRBJ1-5, with D tentatively TRBD1 (6 bases). The CDR3 contains 15 residues. The V and J ends lost 2 bases and 3 bases respectively, with 14 bases between them. CDR1 GTSNPN and CDR2 SVGIG come from the germline V gene (reference sequence). The CDR3 is CAWSLDSNLNQPQHF. The CDR3 DNA follows: TGTGCCTGGAGTCTGGACAGTAACCTCAATCAGCCCCAGCATTTT.

J is TRBJ2-5 and V is TRBV19, with TRBD2 matching over 9 bases. This CDR3 contains 13 residues. J gave up 4 bases and V 7 bases, and 4 bases lay outside the gene matches. The germline CDR1 and CDR2 sequences are LNHDA and SQIVND (reference sequence). DNA for the CDR3: TGTGCCAGTAATATGCGGGGGGGAGAGACCCAGTACTTC. As protein: CASNMRGGETQYF. The entire variable domain, with the rest obtained from reference TRBV19 and TRBJ2-5, is as follows: DGGITQSPKYLFRKEGQNVTLSCEQNLNHDAMYWYRQDPGQGLRLIYYSQIVNDFQKGDIAEGYSVSREKKESFPLTVTSAQKNPTAFYLCASNMRGGETQYFGPGTRLLVL.

The CDR3 sequence is CASRFSYGTEAFF. In DNA form, the CDR3 reads TGTGCCAGCAGATTTTCATACGGCACTGAAGCTTTCTTT. The chain recombines TRBV27 with TRBJ1-1; D not resolved. Germline V gene sequence: CDR1 MNHEY, CDR2 SMNVEV (reference sequence). The CDR3 loop spans 13 amino acids. Trimming shortened V by 6 bases and J by 4 bases, and 12 bases separated the two germline ends.

The chain combines TRBV7-9 with TRBJ1-5, with 7 nucleotides matching TRBD1. Germline-derived CDR1 and CDR2 are SEHNR and FQNEAQ (reference sequence). V shed 5 bases and J 1 base; nucleotides not matched to a gene: 8. The CDR3 contains 16 residues. The CDR3 sequence: CASSPGLTGSNQPQHF. For the CDR3, the DNA is TGTGCCAGCAGCCCGGGCCTGACAGGGAGCAATCAGCCCCAGCATTTT.

The chain is built from TRBV6-2 or TRBV6-3 and TRBJ2-5; D uncertain. From germline, CDR1 is MNHEY and CDR2 SVGEGT. CDR3 length equals 13 residues. V lost 2 bases to trimming and J lost 5 bases, with 9 bases between them. For the CDR3, the DNA is TGTGCCAGCAGTTACCCGATGCGGGAGACCCAGTACTTC. This gives the protein CASSYPMRETQYF.

In nucleotides, the CDR3 is TGCAGTGCTAGTATACTAAGCGGGGGCCTACCCTACAATGAGCAGTTCTTC. The encoded protein is CSASILSGGLPYNEQFF. This chain joins TRBV20-1 and TRBJ2-1; 8 bases are a match to TRBD2. The junction had 12 bases not matched to a gene; V was cut back by 3 bases and J by 2 bases. This CDR3 is 17 amino acids long. The germline V gene has CDR1 DFQATT and CDR2 SNEGSKA (reference sequence).

The chain has TRBV7-8 and TRBJ1-5, with D possibly TRBD1 on 6 matching bases. The V gene lost 3 bases and the J gene lost 5 bases, with 11 bases spanning the gap. Germline CDR1 SGHVS, CDR2 FQNEAQ. The CDR3 covers 14 residues. In nucleotides, the CDR3 is TGTGCCAGCAGCTTGGACAGAGCCTATCAGCCCCAGCATTTT. It translates to CASSLDRAYQPQHF.

V is TRBV11-2 and J is TRBJ2-7, with a weak D call TRBD2 (5 bases). Trimming removed 6 bases at V and 3 bases at J, with 15 bases between. CDR3 length equals 14 residues. Germline CDR1 SGHAT, CDR2 FQNNGV. The CDR3 here is CASSAGPGVYEQYF. In nucleotides, the CDR3 is TGTGCCAGCAGTGCAGGACCCGGGGTCTACGAGCAGTACTTC.

This chain links TRBV7-2 with TRBJ1-3, with D unresolved. From germline, CDR1 is SGHTA and CDR2 FQGNSA. This CDR3 comprises 15 residues. V was pared by 2 bases and J by 0 bases, with 8 bases between. The CDR3 reads CASSLRQASGNTIYF. In DNA form, the CDR3 reads TGTGCCAGCAGCTTACGACAAGCCTCTGGAAACACCATATATTTT.

The chain links TRBV6-5 to TRBJ2-1, with 10 bases aligning to TRBD1. The CDR3 covers 15 residues. J gave up 2 bases and V 6 bases, and 4 bases lay outside the gene matches. Per germline, CDR1 MNHEY and CDR2 SVGAGI. As DNA, the CDR3 is TGTGCCAGCAGCCCCGGGACAGGGGCCTACAATGAGCAGTTCTTC. Its protein is CASSPGTGAYNEQFF.

CDR3 amino acids: CASSDGIDYGYTF. The DNA for the CDR3 is TGCGCCTCCAGCGACGGGATTGACTATGGCTACACCTTC. The rearrangement uses TRBV5-1 and TRBJ1-2; no clear D. The CDR3 runs 13 residues. The V gene's germline CDR1 is SGHRS and CDR2 YFSETQ. Trimming pared 10 bases from V and 3 bases from J, leaving 16 bases between.

This CDR3 reads CASSPGQGDYQPQHF. The CDR3 DNA reads TGTGCCAGCAGTCCGGGACAGGGGGATTATCAGCCCCAGCATTTT. V is TRBV27 and J is TRBJ1-5; TRBD1 agrees at 11 bases. J lost 5 bases, V lost 5 bases, and 5 bases had no gene match. The CDR3 contains 15 residues. The germline V gene has CDR1 MNHEY and CDR2 SMNVEV (reference sequence).

The chain combines TRBV2 with TRBJ1-1; TRBD1 aligns across 10 bases. The CDR3 contains 16 residues. Looked up from germline, CDR1 is SNHLY and CDR2 is FYNNEI. With 5 bases clipped from V and 2 bases from J, the junction kept 8 bases outside the gene matches. The CDR3 sequence is CASSSRTGGDNTEAFF. CDR3 DNA sequence: TGTGCCAGCAGTTCACGGACAGGGGGTGACAACACTGAAGCTTTCTTT.

The V gene is TRBV7-8, the J gene TRBJ2-7, with D tentatively TRBD1 (6 bases). This CDR3 contains 16 residues. V lost 2 bases and J lost 0, with 14 bases in between. Germline CDR1 is SGHVS and CDR2 is FQNEAQ. The CDR3, as DNA: TGTGCCAGCAGCTTAACAGGACAGCTGTCCTCCTACGAGCAGTACTTC. Translated: CASSLTGQLSSYEQYF.

The chain recombines TRBV4-1 with TRBJ2-1; 11 positions match TRBD2. V shed 3 bases and J 4 bases; nucleotides not matched to a gene: 5. Germline CDR1 and CDR2: MGHRA and YSYEKL. The CDR3 extends over 16 amino acids. The CDR3 here is CASSQNLAGGYNEQFF. In DNA form, the CDR3 reads TGCGCCAGCAGCCAGAATCTAGCGGGGGGTTACAATGAGCAGTTCTTC.

The chain combines TRBV18 with TRBJ2-7, with a weak D call TRBD1 (5 bases). Germline-derived CDR1 and CDR2 are KGHSH and LQKENI. V dropped 2 bases and J dropped 2 bases, with 10 bases sitting between them. This CDR3 has 14 amino acids. CDR3 loop: CASSPSRVTYEQYF. In nucleotides, the CDR3 is TGTGCCAGCTCACCATCCAGGGTGACCTACGAGCAGTACTTC. Supplemented by reference TRBV18 and TRBJ2-7, the full variable domain reads NAGVMQNPRHLVRRRGQEARLRCSPMKGHSHVYWYRQLPEEGLKFMVYLQKENIIDESGMPKERFSAEFPKEGPSILRIQQVVRGDSAAYFCASSPSRVTYEQYFGPGTRLTVT.

This chain joins TRBV7-3 and TRBJ1-1; 7 bases are shared with TRBD1. Germline trimming cut 1 base from V and 6 bases from J; bases unmatched to any gene: 2. Germline CDR1 SGHTA, CDR2 FQGTGA. This CDR3 spans 13 amino acids. Here the CDR3 DNA reads TGTGCCAGCAGCTTAAACAGGGGATCTGAAGCTTTCTTT. It encodes CASSLNRGSEAFF. The entire variable domain, with the rest obtained from reference TRBV7-3 and TRBJ1-1, is as follows: GAGVSQTPSNKVTEKGKYVELRCDPISGHTALYWYRQSLGQGPEFLIYFQGTGAADDSGLPNDRFFAVRPEGSVSTLKIQRTERGDSAVYLCASSLNRGSEAFFGQGTRLTVV.

The chain employs TRBV4-3 and TRBJ1-2; D remains ambiguous. V dropped 0 bases and J dropped 1 base, with 9 bases sitting between them. CDR1 is LGHNA, CDR2 YSLEER, per germline. This CDR3 is built from 15 residues. This CDR3 reads CASSQETDINYGYTF. The CDR3 bases are TGCGCCAGCAGCCAAGAAACAGACATTAACTATGGCTACACCTTC.

The chain couples TRBV30 to TRBJ1-2; tentatively, D is TRBD1 (6 bases). Trimming removed 0 bases at V and 2 bases at J, with 10 bases between. Germline lookup yields CDR1 GTSNPN and CDR2 SVGIG (reference sequence). The CDR3 runs 14 residues. CDR3 nucleotides: TGTGCCTGGAGTGTTGGACAGTCCAACTATGGCTACACCTTC. It translates to CAWSVGQSNYGYTF.

CDR3 protein: CASSPDSPLTNYGYTF. CDR3 bases: TGTGCCAGCTCACCGGACAGTCCTCTTACTAACTATGGCTACACCTTC. This chain joins TRBV18 and TRBJ1-2; D is possibly TRBD1 (6 bases). The CDR3 is made up of 16 amino acids. Germline V gene lookup returns CDR1 KGHSH and CDR2 LQKENI. The V end lost 3 bases, the J end lost 0 bases, and 14 bases lay between the germline ends.

Points on this clone: Other DNA sequences in the sample encode the same CDR3. DNA of the CDR3: TGTGCCAGCTCACCACAGGGAGCTAACTATGGCTACACCTTC. Its protein product is CASSPQGANYGYTF. V and J are TRBV18 and TRBJ1-2; no reliable D call. The germline gives CDR1 KGHSH, CDR2 LQKENI. V lost 1 base to trimming and J lost 0 bases, with 6 bases between them. This CDR3 has 14 residues.

This chain uses TRBV5-1 with TRBJ2-5; a weak D match, TRBD1 (6 bases). V was cut by 4 bases and J by 2 bases, with 15 bases left in between. Germline V gives CDR1 SGHRS, CDR2 YFSETQ. This CDR3 has 15 residues. The CDR3 spells CASSRGSNTQETQYF. The CDR3 region has the DNA TGCGCCAGCAGCAGGGGGTCAAATACTCAAGAGACCCAGTACTTC.

The chain links TRBV19 to TRBJ1-2; 12 bases agree with TRBD1. This CDR3 is built from 14 residues. V was clipped by 6 bases and J by 8 bases; unmatched bases: 7. Germline V lookup: CDR1 LNHDA, CDR2 SQIVND (reference sequence). The CDR3 sequence is CASRRDRGRGGYTF. CDR3 coding DNA: TGTGCCAGTAGGAGGGACAGGGGGCGCGGAGGCTACACCTTC.

The chain links TRBV20-1 to TRBJ1-2, with D perhaps matching TRBD1 (5 bases). Per germline, CDR1 DFQATT and CDR2 SNEGSKA (reference sequence). V was clipped by 7 bases and J by 8 bases, with 11 bases between them. CDR3 size: 10 residues. The CDR3, as DNA: TGCAGTGTCCCGACAGAGGGCTACACCTTC. Amino acid sequence: CSVPTEGYTF.

The chain carries TRBV6-6 and TRBJ2-2; D is perhaps TRBD1 (5 bases). Germline CDR1 MNHNY, CDR2 SVGAGI (reference sequence). Trimming stripped 8 bases from V and 7 bases from J, with 14 bases between. The length of the CDR3 is 13 residues. The DNA of the CDR3 is TGTGCCAGCGCAGGGTATTACGGCGGGGAGCTGTTTTTT. Translated: CASAGYYGGELFF.

The chain uses TRBV5-4 and TRBJ1-1; 8 bases map to TRBD1. Germline trimming cut 2 bases from V and 1 base from J; bases unmatched to any gene: 10. CDR3 length equals 17 residues. From germline, CDR1 is SGHNT and CDR2 YYREEE (reference sequence). The CDR3 nucleotides are TGTGCCAGCAGCTTTACGCTTGGAGGACAGGGGAACACTGAAGCTTTCTTT. Its translation: CASSFTLGGQGNTEAFF.

The rearrangement uses TRBV5-1 and TRBJ2-7; a possible D gene is TRBD1 (6 bases). Between the trimmed V and J ends, which lost 4 bases and 6 bases, there was a span of 17 bases. CDR3 length equals 14 residues. Germline V gives CDR1 SGHRS, CDR2 YFSETQ. The chain's CDR3 is CASSHETGSVEQYF. The CDR3, as DNA: TGCGCCAGCAGCCATGAAACAGGGTCTGTCGAGCAGTACTTC.

The V call is TRBV5-1, the J call TRBJ1-4; 7 bases match TRBD1. Germline assignment: CDR1 SGHRS and CDR2 YFSETQ. J lost 5 bases, V lost 4 bases, and 11 bases had no gene match. The CDR3 runs to 16 residues. CDR3 coding DNA: TGCGCCAGCAGCGCCCTGACAGGGCCGGGGAATGAAAAACTGTTTTTT. The encoded protein is CASSALTGPGNEKLFF.

The chain joins TRBV2 to TRBJ1-2; a weak D match, TRBD1 (6 bases). This CDR3 contains 14 residues. V lost 3 bases and J 8 bases, leaving 16 bases between the germline ends. Germline CDR1 SNHLY, CDR2 FYNNEI. CDR3 amino acids: CASSEETKQGGYTF. The CDR3 DNA is TGTGCCAGCAGTGAGGAGACAAAACAGGGAGGCTACACCTTC.